This TCR beta chain is drawn from a study of cytomegalovirus exposure and HLA in healthy donors. Both 60 Vbeta primers and 13 Jbeta primers went into the PCR. In the original processing: Approximately 11 million of 70 million to 80 million unique TCR beta chains were shared, per a later count. Clones were read by immunoSEQ multiplex PCR, and TCRdb kept only the in-frame ones, dropping some. Clone size and V and J calls were adopted from that table, with D and trimming inferred from the DNA. The sample includes nearly 65,000 clones, roughly 70% of them seen just once. Sequenced input: PBMCs. This receptor was obtained from a man over 45 in good health and CMV-seronegative.

This CDR3 reads CAWSQRAGPTGELFF. The CDR3 DNA reads TGTGCCTGGAGCCAACGGGCGGGTCCGACCGGGGAGCTGTTTTTT. V is TRBV30 and J is TRBJ2-2; the D gene is possibly TRBD2 (5 bases). Germline CDR1 GTSNPN, CDR2 SVGIG (reference sequence). The CDR3 runs 15 residues. V was pared by 3 bases and J by 5 bases, with 16 bases between.